This T cell receptor (beta chain) stems from a study of neoadjuvant anti-PD-1 for oral cavity cancer (dated by TCRdb to the early 2020s). About the investigation overall: Patients mostly received three to four biweekly doses of nivolumab at 3 mg/kg before curative-intent surgical resection. A fourth nivolumab dose was given around day 43 to patients without progression, and definitive surgical resection was performed in those patients on days 50-56. Under RECIST 1.1, a patient counted as a responder if showing complete response, partial response or stable disease, and as a non-responder if showing progression. The parent correlative cohort had 12 to 13 patients and a response rate of over 25%. On the study overall, not on this receptor specifically: A higher pretreatment blood Treg/Th17 ratio correlated with both higher pretreatment blood TCRbeta clonality and lower post-treatment tumor TCRbeta clonality. After neoadjuvant nivolumab, non-responders showed significantly higher T cell clonality (Gini index) in PBMCs than responders did. The TCR analyses had only three patients in each response group, and the authors called for validation in larger cohorts.

From the cysteine up to the phenylalanine, the CDR3 has a length of 13 residues. Here the CDR3 DNA is all that survives: 39 bases in frame from base 1. From a lookup of the germline V gene, CDR1 and CDR2 are SGHVS and FNYEAQ. At the junction V is shortened by 4 bases and J by 6 bases, with 11 bases in between. A word on this clone: Its antigen has not been determined. Base quality data are lacking; no much larger clone is found one base away.

For deep sequencing, each PBMC sample was run in six replicates, with libraries mostly built from 400 to 550 ng of input genomic DNA. The immunoSEQ hsTCRbeta kit was used to prepare TCRbeta libraries according to the manufacturer's instructions. The finished libraries were brought together in one pool at 2.5 to 3.5 nM, which was then read using an Illumina NovaSeq 6000 S4 flow cell. In the authors' own workflow: The immunoSEQ Analyzer handled quality control and preprocessing of the raw data. The analysis was limited to productive rearrangements, and each clonotype was defined by a unique CDR3 amino acid sequence. Repertoire clonality was estimated as the Gini-Simpson index, which was computed with the R package tcR. Student's t test was used to compare Gini indices, and Pearson correlation was used to assess associations with tumor size change. In TCRdb, the immuneACCESS table is reduced to in-frame sequences with V and J assigned. These tables do not hold every clone; where another copy was compared, an unresolved V gene accounts for under half, and the others remain unexplained. The DNA was the basis for D and trimming; V, J and clone size are from that table. This sample gives around 13,000 clones in total; over 70% of them show up just once. About 2.2% of the sample is held by the ten biggest clonotypes.

This specimen's time point label, interpreted: after neoadjuvant nivolumab, at surgical resection. None of the patients had received prior systemic or radiation treatment, and all were newly diagnosed with stage II-IVA oral cavity squamous cell carcinoma. The cohort was made up of patients with locally advanced, HPV-negative oral cavity squamous cell carcinoma. Peripheral blood mononuclear cells were analyzed directly, without maintenance or expansion in culture. The samples were obtained from a longitudinal correlative study of a single-arm phase II trial testing neoadjuvant nivolumab in oral cavity squamous cell carcinoma. Subject-matched pre- and post-treatment PBMCs and tumors from three responders and three non-responders were subjected to genomic DNA-based TCRbeta sequencing. Peripheral blood mononuclear cells were collected before nivolumab treatment and again after treatment, at the time of surgery. Genomic DNA was isolated from PBMCs using the Maxwell RSC DNA from Cells kit.

The V gene is TRBV7-6 and the J gene is TRBJ2-3; possibly the D gene is TRBD2, per 6 matching bases. Source: PBMCs, taken after nivolumab (anti-PD-1) treatment. This sequence originates from a person between 40 and 80 years old with oral cavity squamous cell carcinoma. The CDR3 sequence is CASSSRDSDTQYF. DNA sequence: TGTGCCAGCAGCTCTCGGGACTCTGATACGCAGTATTTT.